The sequence of this TCR beta chain was determined in a study of cytomegalovirus exposure and HLA in healthy donors. About the study: Earlier work reported 117 million unique TCR beta sequences from about 180 million T cells.

Whole-study results and caveats: V- and J-gene trimming of TCR beta was linked (in a later analysis) to a missense DCLRE1C variant. Overall, some 160 TCR beta chains were annotated as cytomegalovirus-associated. A few V segments could not be told apart, such as TRBV6-2 and TRBV6-3, and were left out.

The CDR3 has 16 amino acids. J gave up 3 bases and V 2 bases, and 7 bases lay outside the gene matches. Per germline, CDR1 MNHNY and CDR2 SVGAGI (reference sequence). Note on this clone: Its antigen is currently unknown.

Primers: 60 Vbeta forward and 13 Jbeta reverse. Sequenced by immunoSEQ multiplex PCR; TCRdb stores in-frame clones only, minus some. The sample has approximately 150,000 clones, 60% to 85% seen once; the top ten hold less than 2%. The V call is TRBV6-6, the J call TRBJ2-7; 10 bases agree with TRBD1. The sample taken for sequencing was PBMCs. This receptor was taken from a man in his forties or fifties in good health and CMV-seronegative. The CDR3 region is CASSYSDRGRDYEQYF. CDR3 DNA: TGTGCCAGCAGTTACAGCGACAGGGGGCGGGACTACGAGCAGTACTTC.